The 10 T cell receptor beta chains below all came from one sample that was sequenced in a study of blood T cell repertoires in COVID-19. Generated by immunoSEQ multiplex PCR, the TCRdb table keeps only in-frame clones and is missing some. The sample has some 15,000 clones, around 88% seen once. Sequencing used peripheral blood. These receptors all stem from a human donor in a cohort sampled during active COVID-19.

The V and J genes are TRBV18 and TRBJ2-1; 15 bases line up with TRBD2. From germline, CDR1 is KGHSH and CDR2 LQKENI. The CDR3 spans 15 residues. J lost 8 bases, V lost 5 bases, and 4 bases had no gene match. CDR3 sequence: CASSGGLAGGHEQFF. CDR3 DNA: TGTGCCAGCTCAGGGGGACTAGCGGGAGGCCATGAGCAGTTCTTC.

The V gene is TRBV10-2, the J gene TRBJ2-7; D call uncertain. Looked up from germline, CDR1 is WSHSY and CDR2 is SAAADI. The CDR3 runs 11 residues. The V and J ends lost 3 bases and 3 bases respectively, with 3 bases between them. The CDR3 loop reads CASSDNYEQYF. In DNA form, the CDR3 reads TGCGCCAGCAGTGATAACTACGAGCAGTACTTC.

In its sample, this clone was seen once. CDR3 region: CASSYRGEGTDTQYF. In DNA, the CDR3 is TGTGCCAGCAGTTACAGGGGGGAGGGCACAGATACGCAGTATTTT. The rearrangement joins TRBV27 to TRBJ2-3; 8 bases fit TRBD1. This CDR3 has 15 amino acids. The trim removed 4 bases at V and 1 base at J, leaving 4 bases unmatched. Germline CDR1 and CDR2: MNHEY and SMNVEV (reference sequence).

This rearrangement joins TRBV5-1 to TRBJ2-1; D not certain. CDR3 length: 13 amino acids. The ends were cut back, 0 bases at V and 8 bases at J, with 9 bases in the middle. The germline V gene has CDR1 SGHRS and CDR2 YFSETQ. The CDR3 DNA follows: TGCGCCAGCAGCTTGGCCGAGGTCCATGAGCAGTTCTTC. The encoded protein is CASSLAEVHEQFF.

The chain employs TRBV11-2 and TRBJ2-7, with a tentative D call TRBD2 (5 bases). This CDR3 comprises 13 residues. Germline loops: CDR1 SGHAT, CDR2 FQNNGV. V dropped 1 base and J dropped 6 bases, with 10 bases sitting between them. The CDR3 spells CASSLALEAEQYF. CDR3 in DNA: TGTGCCAGCAGCTTAGCTTTGGAGGCCGAGCAGTACTTC.

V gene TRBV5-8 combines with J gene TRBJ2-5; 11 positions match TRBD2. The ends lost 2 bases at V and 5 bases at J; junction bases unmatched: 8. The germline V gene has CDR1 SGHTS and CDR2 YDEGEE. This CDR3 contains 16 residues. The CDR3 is CASSFPSGRTRETQYF. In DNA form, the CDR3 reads TGTGCCAGCAGCTTCCCTAGCGGGAGGACCCGGGAGACCCAGTACTTC.

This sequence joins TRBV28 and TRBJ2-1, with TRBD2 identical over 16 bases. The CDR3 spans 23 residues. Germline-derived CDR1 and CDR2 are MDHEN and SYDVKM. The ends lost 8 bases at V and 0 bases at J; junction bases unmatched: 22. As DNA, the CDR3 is TGTGCCAGCTCCAGGGGACTAGCGGGAGGGCCAGGTGCGACCCCGAGCTCCTACAATGAGCAGTTCTTC. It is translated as CASSRGLAGGPGATPSSYNEQFF.

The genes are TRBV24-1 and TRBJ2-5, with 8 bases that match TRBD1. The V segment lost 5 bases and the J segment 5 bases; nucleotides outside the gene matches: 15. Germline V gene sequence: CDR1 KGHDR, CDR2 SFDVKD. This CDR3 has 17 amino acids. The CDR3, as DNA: TGTGCCACCAGTGTCCTATTGGCTCAGGGGGCGAGGGAGACCCAGTACTTC. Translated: CATSVLLAQGARETQYF.

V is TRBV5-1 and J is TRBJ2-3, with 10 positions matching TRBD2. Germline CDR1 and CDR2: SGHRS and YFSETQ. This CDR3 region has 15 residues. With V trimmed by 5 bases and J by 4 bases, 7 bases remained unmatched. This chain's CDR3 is CASRTASGSADTQYF. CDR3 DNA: TGCGCCAGCAGAACTGCTAGCGGGAGTGCAGATACGCAGTATTTT.

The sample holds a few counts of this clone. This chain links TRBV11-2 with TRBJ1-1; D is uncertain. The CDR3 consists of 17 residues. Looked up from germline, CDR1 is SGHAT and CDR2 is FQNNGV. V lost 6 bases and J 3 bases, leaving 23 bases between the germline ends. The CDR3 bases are TGTGCCAGCAGTGTCGGAGGGAATGTGGGTGCAGACACTGAAGCTTTCTTT. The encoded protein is CASSVGGNVGADTEAFF.